This TCR beta chain is drawn from a study of cytomegalovirus exposure and HLA in healthy donors. Overall study: Clustering assigned 70% to 90% of the approximately 370 genotyped donors to the Caucasian-associated ancestry cluster.

A word on this clone: The antigen remains unidentified.

The study ran its PCR with 60 Vbeta and 13 Jbeta primers. TCRdb's copy holds only in-frame clones and misses some; the assay was immunoSEQ multiplex PCR. This sample yields about 140,000 clones, of which approximately 80% are seen a single time; about 2.2% belongs to the top ten. The CDR3 is made up of 17 amino acids. V was pared by 2 bases and J by 3 bases, with 17 bases between. Germline loops: CDR1 LNHDA, CDR2 SQIVND (reference sequence). Study findings and constraints: Common viral pathogens seemed to be connected with several of the most significant clusters, according to a later analysis.

The clonotype originates from a man between 50 and 59 years old in good health and CMV-seronegative. Sequencing was performed on PBMCs. V and J are TRBV19 and TRBJ2-1, with D tentatively TRBD1 (6 bases). CDR3 DNA sequence: TGTGCCAGTAGTATAATCCAGGGGAGAGGGGACTACAATGAGCAGTTCTTC. This sequence encodes CASSIIQGRGDYNEQFF.